The 28 T cell receptor beta chains in this list originate from one sample, sequenced in a study of blood T cell repertoires in COVID-19. Profiling relied on immunoSEQ multiplex PCR, and the TCRdb table lists in-frame clones only, not all of them. The table has 88,000 or so clones, roughly 85% seen once. The source material was peripheral blood. Receptors were obtained from a human donor in a cohort sampled during active COVID-19.

V and J are TRBV15 and TRBJ1-4; 7 bases map to TRBD1. Trimming removed 4 bases from V and 5 bases from J; junction bases left unmatched: 7. This CDR3 is built from 15 residues. Germline V gives CDR1 LNHNV, CDR2 YYDKDF (reference sequence). The DNA of the CDR3 is TGTGCCACCAGCACCCGGACAGGTGGAAATGAAAAACTGTTTTTT. Its protein is CATSTRTGGNEKLFF. The entire variable domain, with the rest obtained from reference TRBV15 and TRBJ1-4, is as follows: DAMVIQNPRYQVTQFGKPVTLSCSQTLNHNVMYWYQQKSSQAPKLLFHYYDKDFNNEADTPDNFQSRRPNTSFCFLDIRSPGLGDTAMYLCATSTRTGGNEKLFFGSGTQLSVL.

CDR3 in DNA: TGTGCCAGTAGTGCAGCGGGGAACTCTAACTATGGCTACACCTTC. This encodes CASSAAGNSNYGYTF. This chain joins TRBV19 and TRBJ1-2, with unresolved D. The CDR3 is 15 residues long. With 5 bases removed from V and 0 bases from J, the gap between germline ends came to 13 bases. Germline-derived CDR1 and CDR2 are LNHDA and SQIVND (reference sequence).

The V gene is TRBV4-2, the J gene TRBJ1-2, with TRBD1 matching over 8 bases. The CDR3 has 14 amino acids. Germline CDR1 LGHNA, CDR2 YNFKEQ. V lost 2 bases and J lost 7; bases outside the gene matches: 6. CDR3 residues: CASSQTGGLSGYTF. The CDR3 nucleotides read TGTGCCAGCAGCCAAACAGGGGGGCTGAGTGGCTACACCTTC.

The chain couples TRBV12-3 or TRBV12-4 to TRBJ2-2; maybe TRBD2 (6 bases). Trimming shortened V by 3 bases and J by 8 bases, and 10 bases separated the two germline ends. The CDR3 has 13 residues. Here the CDR3 DNA reads TGTGCCAGCAGTTTGGGGGGTTCTGGGGAGCTGTTTTTT. This codes for CASSLGGSGELFF.

This chain links TRBV18 with TRBJ2-7, with D hard to call. V lost 2 bases and J lost 2, with 10 bases in between. The CDR3 is 14 amino acids. Germline lookup yields CDR1 KGHSH and CDR2 LQKENI. The CDR3 nucleotides read TGTGCCAGCTCACCAGGCATCCAAACCTACGAGCAGTACTTC. Its protein is CASSPGIQTYEQYF. The whole variable domain, remainder taken from reference TRBV18 and TRBJ2-7, is NAGVMQNPRHLVRRRGQEARLRCSPMKGHSHVYWYRQLPEEGLKFMVYLQKENIIDESGMPKERFSAEFPKEGPSILRIQQVVRGDSAAYFCASSPGIQTYEQYFGPGTRLTVT.

The CDR3 nucleotides are TGTGCCAGCAGCTTTGGGGGAGGAGGCACAGATACGCAGTATTTT. Its protein is CASSFGGGGTDTQYF. This rearrangement joins TRBV7-8 to TRBJ2-3; D may be TRBD2 (6 bases). The V end lost 3 bases, the J end lost 1 base, and 11 bases lay between the germline ends. The germline gives CDR1 SGHVS, CDR2 FQNEAQ. The CDR3 consists of 15 residues.

The genes are TRBV29-1 and TRBJ2-1; 8 bases map to TRBD1. From germline, CDR1 is SQVTM and CDR2 ANQGSEA. CDR3 size: 11 residues. Germline trimming cut 6 bases from V and 8 bases from J; bases unmatched to any gene: 3. As DNA, the CDR3 is TGCAGCGTCGCGACAGGGGATGAGCAGTTCTTC. Translated, it gives CSVATGDEQFF.

The chain uses TRBV4-3 and TRBJ2-1; tentative D call: TRBD2 (6 bases). Germline V lookup: CDR1 LGHNA, CDR2 YSLEER. With 4 bases removed from V and 5 bases from J, the gap between germline ends came to 18 bases. The CDR3 loop spans 16 amino acids. The CDR3 DNA reads as TGCGCCAGCAGCCCCCTAGTATGGGGGGAACACAATGAGCAGTTCTTC. Translating it yields CASSPLVWGEHNEQFF.

The chain links TRBV9 to TRBJ2-2; D gene unclear. The CDR3 totals 14 residues. Germline V lookup: CDR1 SGDLS, CDR2 YYNGEE. V was trimmed by 0 bases and J by 3 bases, leaving 6 bases between them. The CDR3 region has the DNA TGTGCCAGCAGCGTAGCACAGTACACCGGGGAGCTGTTTTTT. Its translation: CASSVAQYTGELFF.

CDR3 sequence: CASSPAGTDTQYF. The CDR3, as DNA: TGTGCCAGCAGTCCTGCGGGCACAGATACGCAGTATTTT. The chain couples TRBV27 to TRBJ2-3; no clear D gene. Germline lookup yields CDR1 MNHEY and CDR2 SMNVEV (reference sequence). The CDR3 length is 13 residues. Between the trimmed V and J ends, which lost 5 bases and 1 base, there was a span of 7 bases.

The CDR3 nucleotides are TGTGCCAGCAGACCTGGACTAGCGGCCGGCGATACGCAGTATTTT. Amino acids: CASRPGLAAGDTQYF. This chain uses TRBV7-2 with TRBJ2-3, with 10 bases matching TRBD2. The junction had 9 bases not matched to a gene; V was cut back by 6 bases and J by 6 bases. Germline V gives CDR1 SGHTA, CDR2 FQGNSA. CDR3 length equals 15 residues. Drawing the rest from reference TRBV7-2 and TRBJ2-3, the complete variable domain is GAGVSQSPSNKVTEKGKDVELRCDPISGHTALYWYRQSLGQGLEFLIYFQGNSAPDKSGLPSDRFSAERTGGSVSTLTIQRTQQEDSAVYLCASRPGLAAGDTQYFGPGTRLTVL.

V is TRBV5-1 and J is TRBJ2-3, with 8 bases matching TRBD1. Germline V gene data show CDR1 as SGHRS and CDR2 as YFSETQ. V shed 2 bases and J 1 base; nucleotides not matched to a gene: 6. CDR3 length: 16 amino acids. The CDR3 bases are TGCGCCAGCAGCTTACAGGGGGAGGTTCGCACAGATACGCAGTATTTT. This sequence encodes CASSLQGEVRTDTQYF.

This sequence joins TRBV2 and TRBJ1-1, with 12 bases lining up with TRBD1. Germline V lookup: CDR1 SNHLY, CDR2 FYNNEI. V was pared by 4 bases and J by 7 bases, with 7 bases of the junction left unmatched. The length of the CDR3 is 15 residues. The DNA of the CDR3 is TGTGCCAGCAGTGGGGACAGGGGGCGCGAAGATGAAGCTTTCTTT. It specifies CASSGDRGREDEAFF.

The chain recombines TRBV5-1 with TRBJ1-2; 8 bases are shared with TRBD1. Germline V gene lookup returns CDR1 SGHRS and CDR2 YFSETQ. The CDR3 consists of 15 residues. The junction had 7 bases not matched to a gene; V was cut back by 0 bases and J by 6 bases. This CDR3 reads CASSLVGQGRDGYTF. As DNA, the CDR3 is TGCGCCAGCAGCTTGGTTGGACAGGGCCGAGATGGCTACACCTTC.

This clone appeared a single time. The V gene is TRBV30, the J gene TRBJ2-5; 9 nucleotides agree with TRBD1. The CDR3 is made up of 19 amino acids. After removal of 0 bases from V and 4 bases from J, the junction contained 18 bases not matched to a gene. Per the germline V gene, CDR1 is GTSNPN and CDR2 is SVGIG (reference sequence). As DNA, the CDR3 is TGTGCCTGGAGTGTACTTCGTCGGGACAGGGCCATCACGGGAGAGACCCAGTACTTC. Translation: CAWSVLRRDRAITGETQYF.

The genes are TRBV10-3 and TRBJ1-2, with no clear D. V lost 3 bases and J 4 bases, leaving 12 bases between the germline ends. CDR3 length: 14 amino acids. The germline V gene has CDR1 ENHRY and CDR2 SYGVKD. CDR3 loop: CAISENTGSYGYTF. The DNA of the CDR3 is TGTGCCATCAGTGAAAATACGGGGTCCTATGGCTACACCTTC.

This clone came up once. The chain's CDR3 is CASSLAGTSNTGELFF. The CDR3 DNA follows: TGCGCCAGCAGCTTGGCCGGGACATCTAACACCGGGGAGCTGTTTTTT. V usage is TRBV5-1 and J usage is TRBJ2-2, with a possible D match to TRBD1 (6 bases). The V and J ends lost 0 bases and 2 bases respectively, with 11 bases between them. This CDR3 is 16 amino acids long. Germline values: CDR1 SGHRS, CDR2 YFSETQ.

This chain connects TRBV1 to TRBJ2-1; the table gives TRBD2 as D, unverified against the DNA. TRBV1 counts as a pseudogene. The CDR3 sequence is 14 residues long. The CDR3 DNA is TGCACACAAAAGAAGCGTAAACCCTACAATGAGCAGTTCTTC. Protein sequence: CTQKKRKPYNEQFF.

V gene TRBV7-2 combines with J gene TRBJ2-2; possible D gene TRBD1, 5 bases. The CDR3 runs to 19 residues. V shed 1 base and J shed 4 bases, with 22 bases lying between them. The V gene's germline CDR1 is SGHTA and CDR2 FQGNSA. DNA for the CDR3: TGTGCCAGCAGCTTAGGGTTGAACCTCAGGGTCGGTCGCACCGGGGAGCTGTTTTTT. It encodes CASSLGLNLRVGRTGELFF. The full variable domain, completed using reference TRBV7-2 and TRBJ2-2, is GAGVSQSPSNKVTEKGKDVELRCDPISGHTALYWYRQSLGQGLEFLIYFQGNSAPDKSGLPSDRFSAERTGGSVSTLTIQRTQQEDSAVYLCASSLGLNLRVGRTGELFFGEGSRLTVL.

The chain employs TRBV2 and TRBJ1-4; D gene unclear. Looked up from germline, CDR1 is SNHLY and CDR2 is FYNNEI. The V end lost 3 bases, the J end lost 6 bases, and 5 bases lay between the germline ends. The CDR3 has 12 amino acids. CDR3 in amino acids: CASSDRDEKLFF. The CDR3 region has the DNA TGTGCCAGCAGTGATAGAGATGAAAAACTGTTTTTT.

The chain combines TRBV2 with TRBJ1-1; D unresolved. This CDR3 is built from 15 residues. V lost 6 bases, J lost 3 bases, and 17 bases lay in between. The germline gives CDR1 SNHLY, CDR2 FYNNEI. The CDR3 nucleotides are TGTGCCAGCAGCTCGTACTCTGGGAGTTACACTGAAGCTTTCTTT. Protein sequence: CASSSYSGSYTEAFF.

The V and J genes are TRBV2 and TRBJ1-6; D is perhaps TRBD1 (5 bases). The CDR3 length is 15 residues. V lost 2 bases and J lost 7, with 12 bases in between. Germline lookup yields CDR1 SNHLY and CDR2 FYNNEI. The CDR3 spells CASSESQADNSPLHF. The CDR3 coding sequence is TGTGCCAGCAGTGAATCACAGGCCGACAATTCACCCCTCCACTTT.

V usage is TRBV15 and J usage is TRBJ2-5, with 7 bases aligning to TRBD1. Unmatched junction bases numbered 6, after V lost 0 bases and J lost 5 bases. The CDR3 has 15 residues. Germline assignment: CDR1 LNHNV and CDR2 YYDKDF (reference sequence). The CDR3 protein is CATSREQGDGETQYF. CDR3 DNA sequence: TGTGCCACCAGCAGAGAGCAGGGGGACGGGGAGACCCAGTACTTC.

The chain combines TRBV11-2 with TRBJ1-3, with 7 bases aligning to TRBD1. CDR1 is SGHAT, CDR2 FQNNGV, per germline. The CDR3 length is 17 residues. The V and J ends lost 5 bases and 0 bases, in that order; junction bases with no gene match: 10. CDR3 in DNA: TGTGCCAGCAGCCCACGGACAGGATTTAGCTCTGGAAACACCATATATTTT. As protein: CASSPRTGFSSGNTIYF.

The chain recombines TRBV27 with TRBJ1-1, with a weak D call TRBD1 (5 bases). V lost 2 bases and J 1 base, leaving 8 bases between the germline ends. This CDR3 comprises 14 residues. Germline CDR1 MNHEY, CDR2 SMNVEV (reference sequence). In DNA form, the CDR3 reads TGTGCCAGCAGTTTACAGGGAAAGAACACTGAAGCTTTCTTT. Amino acids: CASSLQGKNTEAFF.

The gene calls are TRBV2 and TRBJ2-7; maybe TRBD1 (6 bases). Trimming pared 4 bases from V and 1 base from J, leaving 17 bases between. This CDR3 spans 16 amino acids. In germline, CDR1 is SNHLY, CDR2 FYNNEI. CDR3 sequence reads: CASSGIPGQISYEQYF. The CDR3 DNA reads TGTGCCAGCAGTGGGATTCCGGGACAAATATCCTACGAGCAGTACTTC.

This clone has just a few counts. J is TRBJ1-6 and V is TRBV30, with TRBD1 identical over 7 bases. J was trimmed by 8 bases and V by 2 bases; bases with no gene match: 6. The germline CDR1 and CDR2 sequences are GTSNPN and SVGIG (reference sequence). CDR3 length: 14 residues. The CDR3 DNA follows: TGTGCCTGGAGTAGGACAGGTGCATATTCACCCCTCCACTTT. Its translation is CAWSRTGAYSPLHF. Full variable domain (outside the CDR3, taken from reference TRBV30 and TRBJ1-6): SQTIHQWPATLVQPVGSPLSLECTVEGTSNPNLYWYRQAAGRGLQLLFYSVGIGQISSEVPQNLSASRPQDRQFILSSKKLLLSDSGFYLCAWSRTGAYSPLHFGNGTRLTVT.

As for this clone: One end of the junction varies from germline; a read error may be responsible. V is TRBV7-7 and J is TRBJ2-5; 8 bases are a match to TRBD1. The V gene's germline CDR1 is SSHAT and CDR2 FNYEAQ (reference sequence). The length of the CDR3 is 15 residues. CDR3 nucleotides: TGTGCTAGCAGAGCCGGGACAGGTGGACGGGAGACCCAGTACTTC. Translation: CASRAGTGGRETQYF. Together with reference TRBV7-7 and TRBJ2-5, the CDR3 gives the full variable domain: GAGVSQSPRYKVTKRGQDVTLRCDPISSHATLYWYQQALGQGPEFLTYFNYEAQPDKSGLPSDRFSAERPEGSISTLTIQRTEQRDSAMYRCASRAGTGGRETQYFGPGTRLLVL.